A selection of T cell receptor beta chains follows, all from one sample in a study of T cells after yellow fever vaccination. TCRdb ran MiXCR on the 5' RACE reads and lists one entry per CDR3 protein. The sample has under 600,000 distinct CDR3 sequences, just over 20% seen once. The material was PBMCs, obtained 21 days after the first yellow fever vaccination. The receptors were sampled from a man aged 18 to 30 who received the YFV17D yellow fever vaccine. Both conserved end residues are part of each CDR3. A D gene is named only where the DNA matches it firmly. The size of a clone is reported for some rows only, either as once, few or many, or as a class for expanded clones.

D	length	V	size	J	CDR3	DNA
-	15	TRBV7-2	few	TRBJ2-1	CASSLEGRSYNEQFF	TGTGCCAGCAGCTTAGAGGGGCGCTCCTACAATGAGCAGTTCTTC
-	17	TRBV19	-	TRBJ1-5	CASRGRTQTLSNQPQHF	TGTGCCAGTAGAGGCAGAACACAAACCCTTAGCAATCAGCCCCAGCATTTT
-	15	TRBV20-1	few	TRBJ2-1	CSARGNSGAGDEQFF	TGCAGTGCTCGGGGAAATTCAGGGGCTGGGGATGAGCAGTTCTTC
TRBD1	17	TRBV12-3/TRBV12-4	-	TRBJ2-5	CASSPGTGVRRYETQYF	TGTGCCAGCAGCCCCGGGACAGGGGTCCGGCGATACGAGACCCAGTACTTC
-	15	TRBV20-1	few	TRBJ2-7	CSARGAVTRPYEQYF	TGCAGTGCTAGAGGGGCGGTAACGCGCCCCTACGAGCAGTACTTC
-	15	TRBV7-9	-	TRBJ1-2	CASSPRDRWGDGYTF	TGTGCCAGCAGCCCACGGGACCGCTGGGGGGATGGCTACACCTTC
-	15	TRBV7-2	-	TRBJ2-7	CASSLARTGTYEQYF	TGTGCCAGCAGCTTAGCTCGAACAGGGACGTACGAGCAGTACTTC
-	12	TRBV6-5	-	TRBJ1-2	CASSPGVSGYTF	TGTGCCAGCAGCCCGGGGGTAAGCGGCTACACCTTC
-	14	TRBV7-3	few	TRBJ2-3	CASSLSPAKDTQYF	TGTGCCAGCAGCTTATCTCCAGCGAAAGATACGCAGTATTTT
-	15	TRBV5-1	few	TRBJ2-3	CASSLGGPETDTQYF	TGCGCCAGCAGCTTGGGGGGGCCCGAGACAGATACGCAGTATTTT
-	14	TRBV6-1	few	TRBJ2-5	CASSETVNEETQYF	TGTGCCAGCAGCGAAACCGTCAATGAAGAGACCCAGTACTTC
TRBD1	14	TRBV7-2	-	TRBJ2-5	CASSAGTGFETQYF	TGTGCCAGCAGCGCCGGGACAGGGTTTGAGACCCAGTACTTC
TRBD1	16	TRBV7-9	-	TRBJ2-5	CASSLVSDRGRETQYF	TGTGCCAGCAGCTTAGTCTCCGACAGGGGCAGGGAGACCCAGTACTTC
-	15	TRBV7-8	few	TRBJ1-5	CASSLNRVSNQPQHF	TGTGCCAGCAGCTTAAACAGGGTCAGCAATCAGCCCCAGCATTTT
TRBD1	16	TRBV12-5	-	TRBJ1-2	CASGIRGGQGQDGYTF	TGTGCTAGTGGTATCCGAGGGGGACAGGGCCAAGATGGCTACACCTTC
TRBD1	13	TRBV27	many	TRBJ2-5	CASSPRGRETQYF	TGTGCCAGCAGTCCCAGGGGGCGGGAGACCCAGTACTTC
TRBD2	15	TRBV7-8	few	TRBJ2-1	CASSLGLAGTLEQFF	TGTGCCAGCAGCTTAGGGCTAGCGGGAACTCTAGAGCAGTTCTTC
TRBD1	16	TRBV10-3	-	TRBJ1-2	CAVPIVQGQGDSGYTF	TGTGCCGTCCCAATAGTCCAGGGACAGGGCGACTCTGGCTACACCTTC
TRBD1	15	TRBV7-3	-	TRBJ2-2	CASSRDRGPTGELFF	TGTGCCAGCAGCCGGGACAGGGGGCCTACCGGGGAGCTGTTTTTT
-	13	TRBV7-2	-	TRBJ1-1	CASSPGWVTEAFF	TGTGCCAGCAGCCCCGGTTGGGTCACTGAAGCTTTCTTT
-	13	TRBV12-3/TRBV12-4	-	TRBJ1-1	CASSLGFALGAFF	TGTGCCAGCAGTTTAGGGTTCGCCCTAGGGGCTTTCTTT
-	13	TRBV11-2	-	TRBJ1-1	CASSPQATTVAFF	TGTGCCAGCAGCCCCCAAGCCACGACCGTGGCTTTCTTT
-	14	TRBV4-3	-	TRBJ2-2	CASSQTADTGELFF	TGCGCCAGCAGCCAGACAGCTGACACCGGGGAGCTGTTTTTT
-	15	TRBV11-1	-	TRBJ2-1	CASSVPDVRGNEQFF	TGTGCCAGCAGCGTGCCGGACGTAAGAGGGAATGAGCAGTTCTTC
TRBD1	20	TRBV11-1	few	TRBJ1-5	CASSNSLLTGRPGSNQPQHF	TGTGCCAGCAGCAATTCGTTATTGACAGGGAGGCCGGGAAGCAATCAGCCCCAGCATTTT
TRBD1	17	TRBV7-9	few	TRBJ2-3	CASSLAGRGLRTDTQYF	TGTGCCAGCAGCTTAGCGGGCAGGGGGCTGCGCACAGATACGCAGTATTTT
-	13	TRBV2	-	TRBJ1-1	CASTADINTEAFF	TGTGCCAGCACGGCTGATATTAACACTGAAGCTTTCTTT
-	14	TRBV27	-	TRBJ1-1	CASSLSGPNTEAFF	TGTGCCAGCAGTTTGTCCGGGCCGAACACTGAAGCTTTCTTT
-	15	TRBV6-5	many	TRBJ2-5	CASSYSKGLFETQYF	TGTGCCAGCAGTTACTCGAAGGGGCTCTTTGAGACCCAGTACTTC
TRBD2	16	TRBV7-6	-	TRBJ2-5	CASSFGASGGSETQYF	TGTGCCAGCAGCTTTGGGGCTAGCGGGGGGTCGGAGACCCAGTACTTC
-	14	TRBV5-1	few	TRBJ1-1	CASSLYTDDTEAFF	TGCGCCAGCAGCTTGTATACGGACGACACTGAAGCTTTCTTT
-	16	TRBV5-1	-	TRBJ1-2	CASSPGNPGWGYGYTF	TGCGCCAGCAGTCCCGGCAATCCAGGGTGGGGGTATGGCTACACCTTC
TRBD1	18	TRBV9	few	TRBJ2-5	CASSVAPQGGQGQETQYF	TGTGCCAGCAGCGTAGCGCCCCAGGGGGGACAGGGGCAAGAGACCCAGTACTTC
TRBD2	18	TRBV18	-	TRBJ2-6	CASSPAAGLDSGANVLTF	TGTGCCAGCTCACCGGCAGCGGGGCTCGATTCTGGGGCCAACGTCCTGACTTTC
-	12	TRBV5-4	few	TRBJ2-1	CASSVEGTEQFF	TGTGCCAGCAGCGTAGAGGGGACTGAGCAGTTCTTC
-	15	TRBV5-1	once	TRBJ2-2	CASSLEHPRTGELFF	TGCGCCAGCAGCTTGGAACATCCAAGGACCGGGGAGCTGTTTTTT
-	12	TRBV28	few	TRBJ2-7	CASSSPREPRNF	TGTGCCAGCAGTTCCCCCCGGGAGCCTAGGAACTTC
TRBD1	15	TRBV7-2	-	TRBJ2-7	CASSPWTGDYYEQYF	TGTGCCAGCAGCCCATGGACAGGAGACTACTACGAGCAGTACTTC
-	17	TRBV6-1	few	TRBJ1-6	CASTRRLQVINNSPLHF	TGTGCCAGCACTAGAAGGTTACAGGTGATCAATAATTCACCCCTCCACTTT
-	14	TRBV5-1	many	TRBJ2-5	CASSDRPRGETQYF	TGCGCCAGCAGTGACCGACCCCGGGGAGAGACCCAGTACTTC
-	16	TRBV4-2	-	TRBJ2-5	CASSQELGGPQETQYF	TGTGCCAGCAGCCAAGAGCTCGGGGGACCCCAAGAGACCCAGTACTTC
TRBD2	14	TRBV20-1	-	TRBJ2-1	CSAESGRLLSEQFF	TGCAGTGCTGAAAGCGGGAGGCTCCTTAGTGAGCAGTTCTTC
TRBD1	13	TRBV29-1	few	TRBJ1-1	CSVYRGRSTEAFF	TGCAGCGTATACAGGGGGAGAAGCACTGAAGCTTTCTTT
-	13	TRBV12-3/TRBV12-4	few	TRBJ1-5	CASSRGDGKPQHF	TGTGCCAGCTCGAGGGGGGATGGGAAGCCCCAGCATTTT
TRBD1	15	TRBV25-1	few	TRBJ2-1	CASSGQGLFYNEQFF	TGTGCCAGCAGTGGACAGGGTCTTTTCTACAATGAGCAGTTCTTC